The clone carrying this TCR beta chain appeared a single time. This entry is derived from a study of human T cells and chemical hapten exposure. The library tagged each cDNA molecule with unique molecular identifiers. TCRdb reprocessed the reads via MiXCR and lists one record per CDR3 protein. Of about 4,800 distinct CDR3 sequences in the sample, approximately 59% are singletons; the top ten hold about 4%. Treatment in this sample: therapeutic diphenylcyclopropenone sensitization with weekly scalp DPC. V lost 3 bases, J lost 4 bases, and 5 bases lay in between. Germline lookup yields CDR1 SGDLS and CDR2 YYNGEE. The CDR3 totals 12 residues.

The chain employs TRBV9 and TRBJ2-1; D remains unclear. The sample was whole blood, taken before DPC sensitization or 2, 6, or about 24 weeks after (not recorded which). The receptor was derived from an adult with alopecia areata. Some clones in this sample may be carry-over from other donors' samples. This table probably holds off-target reads from a library built for another chain. CDR3: CASSANYNEQFF. The CDR3 bases are TGTGCCAGCAGCGCAAATTACAATGAGCAGTTCTTC.